Listed below are T cell receptor beta chains from one sample, sequenced in a study of tumor-infiltrating lymphocytes in primary liver carcinoma. TCRdb passed the multiplex PCR reads through MiXCR, listing each CDR3 protein once. Counted here are 300,000 to 350,000 distinct CDR3 sequences, around three fifths occurring once; the ten biggest clones make up roughly 6%. The source material was peripheral blood. The receptors stem from a man aged 40-55 years with primary liver carcinoma and hepatitis B virus infection. Both conserved end residues are part of each CDR3. A D gene is named only where the DNA matches it firmly. Some rows mark clone size as missing; the rest say once, few, many or name a class of expanded clone.

NA	medium-sized	TRBJ2-1	TRBV29-1	CSFAMAGPGEQFF
NA	NA	TRBJ2-1	TRBV5-1	CASSLAILSVGEQFF
NA	NA	TRBJ1-6	TRBV6-1	CASRRGDTLYNSPLHF
TRBD2	NA	TRBJ2-2	TRBV28	CASSSPRLAGKNTGELFF
TRBD1	few	TRBJ2-6	TRBV6-5	CASSYASRDRVTTGANVLTF
NA	NA	TRBJ2-4	TRBV11-2	CASSSIIAKNIKYF
NA	few	TRBJ2-1	TRBV28	CASSFSGQGFYNEQFF
NA	NA	TRBJ2-7	TRBV10-3	CAISEGMRENFYEQYF
NA	NA	TRBJ2-6	TRBV12-3/TRBV12-4	CASSRPGQHSGVNVLTF
NA	NA	TRBJ2-1	TRBV5-1	CASNPASVGGNEQFF
TRBD2	many	TRBJ2-1	TRBV11-3	CASSTKTSGSYNEQFF
NA	NA	TRBJ2-7	TRBV5-4	CASSLTSQPVLYF
NA	NA	TRBJ2-5	TRBV11-2	CASSLGTSETQYF
NA	many	TRBJ1-6	TRBV4-2	CASSQVRESPLHF
TRBD1	many	TRBJ2-1	TRBV11-3	CASSLGQGGYNEQFF
NA	NA	TRBJ1-3	TRBV29-1	CSVVTRNTIYF
TRBD2	NA	TRBJ2-3	TRBV12-3/TRBV12-4	CASTPSGGTDTQYF
NA	NA	TRBJ2-3	TRBV11-2	CASSIGMQGTQYF
NA	many	TRBJ1-1	TRBV14	CASSQDPRGEYTEAFF
NA	NA	TRBJ2-7	TRBV11-3	CASSYGHLNEQYF
NA	once	TRBJ1-1	TRBV6-2/TRBV6-3	CVSSYFPRGDTEAFF
TRBD2	medium-sized	TRBJ2-2	TRBV11-2	CASSSIAGWNTGELFF
NA	NA	TRBJ1-3	TRBV11-2	CASSLSYAGDTIYF
NA	NA	TRBJ2-5	TRBV5-1	CASKLTETQYF
NA	NA	TRBJ2-7	TRBV5-4	CDSSYTGFSSSYEQYF
NA	few	TRBJ2-3	TRBV30	CAWTTQDTQYF
TRBD1	NA	TRBJ1-2	TRBV6-1	CASRGTAPGGYTF
NA	NA	TRBJ2-7	TRBV28	CAIGSGGGVYEQYF
NA	NA	TRBJ2-6	TRBV5-5	CAGRPTGYPGANVLTF
TRBD1	NA	TRBJ1-1	TRBV30	CAWSVLTGGNTEAFF
NA	NA	TRBJ2-1	TRBV11-2	CASSLNGGKQFF
TRBD1	many	TRBJ2-3	TRBV4-1	CASSQRGRTDTQYF
NA	NA	TRBJ2-1	TRBV5-6	CASSEINEQFF
NA	NA	TRBJ1-5	TRBV12-3/TRBV12-4	CASSLGGNLPQHF
NA	NA	TRBJ1-5	TRBV6-1	CASSEDPTGGNQPQHF
NA	once	TRBJ2-7	TRBV11-1	CASSLVWDEGQYF
TRBD2	few	TRBJ2-3	TRBV5-4	CASSFYSGSVTDTQYF